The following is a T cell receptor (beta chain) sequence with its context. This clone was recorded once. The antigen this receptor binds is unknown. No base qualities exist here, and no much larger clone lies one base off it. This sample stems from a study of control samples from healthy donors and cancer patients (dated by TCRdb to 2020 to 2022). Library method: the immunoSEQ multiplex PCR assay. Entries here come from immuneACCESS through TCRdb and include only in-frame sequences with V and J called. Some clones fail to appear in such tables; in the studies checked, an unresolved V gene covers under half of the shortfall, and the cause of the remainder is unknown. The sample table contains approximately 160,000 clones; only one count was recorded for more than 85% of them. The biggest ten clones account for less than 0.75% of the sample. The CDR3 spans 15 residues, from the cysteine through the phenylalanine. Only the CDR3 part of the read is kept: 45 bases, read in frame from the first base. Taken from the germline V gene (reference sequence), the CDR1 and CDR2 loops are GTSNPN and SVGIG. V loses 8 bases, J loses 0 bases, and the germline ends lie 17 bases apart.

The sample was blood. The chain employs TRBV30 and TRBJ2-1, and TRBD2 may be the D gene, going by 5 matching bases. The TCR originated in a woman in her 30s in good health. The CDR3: CALGIGESSYNEQFF. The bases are TGTGCCCTGGGAATCGGGGAGAGCTCCTACAATGAGCAGTTCTTC.